The entry below gives a single T cell receptor (beta chain) sequence along with its context. The antigen it binds to is not known. No clone much larger than this one lies a single base away; base qualities are absent. The CDR3 contains 17 residues, cysteine and phenylalanine counted. The kept DNA is CDR3 alone, 51 bases in frame from the first base. V lost 3 bases and J lost 1 base; the stretch between them is 16 bases long. The germline V gene supplies CDR1 ENHRY and CDR2 SYGVKD. The protocol used for the library was the immunoSEQ multiplex PCR assay. For TCR sequencing, RNA was extracted from every sample and reverse transcribed into cDNA to serve as template. SuperScript III was used to make first-strand cDNA, primed with a 2:1 mix of oligo-dT and random hexamers. A synthetic immune receptor repertoire was used to assess amplification bias, and residual bias was removed computationally. Per the original workflow: Raw reads were preprocessed to remove errors, and CDR3 was defined according to IMGT conventions as the region from the conserved cysteine to phenylalanine. Clonality was computed by normalizing Shannon entropy by log2 of the number of productive unique TCRs and subtracting the result from 1. CD4 or CD8 identity of scalp clones was inferred by cross-referencing scalp TCRbeta sequences with sorted blood CD4 and CD8 repertoires. Held by TCRdb, this immuneACCESS table contains in-frame sequences only and omits some clones. Under half of the omission traces to an unresolved V gene where checked; the cause of the rest is unknown. Clone size and the V and J calls come from that table; the DNA yielded D and trimming. The sample table holds roughly 190,000 clones, of which around 64% were seen once. About 1.3% of the sample is in the top ten clones.

The data were obtained in a study of CD8+ T cells in alopecia areata listed by TCRdb under 2018. About the investigation overall: The treated patients, all with moderate-to-severe alopecia areata, were enrolled in an open-label pilot trial of oral tofacitinib given at 5 to 10 mg twice daily. Patients received tofacitinib for 6 to 18 months and were then followed off drug for 6 months to check for delayed response and recurrence. For the treated patients, the SALT score, which quantifies what percentage of scalp surface area is affected, served as the measure of disease severity. To study T cell clonal expansion in alopecia areata, the researchers applied high-throughput TCRbeta sequencing to both the C3H/HeJ mouse model and human patients. On the human side, TCRbeta sequencing was run on scalp tissue and on sorted CD4+ and CD8+ peripheral blood T cells from healthy controls and from alopecia areata patients with either patchy or totalis/universalis disease. Biopsies were taken from tofacitinib-treated patients at baseline and again at 4 and 24 weeks into treatment, and several of those patients also had a later scalp biopsy. Clonality in the scalp was compared among normal scalp (n=4), patchy alopecia areata scalp (n=8), and alopecia totalis/universalis scalp (n=8). RNA came from the PAXgene miRNA kit for fixed scalp, the miRNeasy kit for PBMCs, and the RNeasy kit for mouse skin. immunoSEQ multiplex PCR using 35 Vbeta forward primers and 13 Jbeta reverse primers was used to amplify TCRbeta CDR3 regions.

Interpreted using the paper, the treatment or condition label stands for: oral pan-JAK inhibitor, 5-10 mg twice daily. Peripheral blood and lesional scalp punch biopsies were obtained from patients with alopecia areata. PBMCs were isolated by density centrifugation and stained for CD3, CD4 and CD8, and CD4+ and CD8+ T cells were sorted on a FACSAria. Study-wide conclusions, independent of this receptor: Resident alphabeta T cells in normal human skin are also sequenced, complicating scalp TCR repertoire analysis, unlike mouse skin dominated by gammadelta T cells. Shared TCR sequences between patients were less evident than in mice, which may be partly attributable to HLA diversity in the patient population. With tofacitinib, both scalp clonality and the number of expanded CD8+ clones among the top 100 scalp clones went down significantly. Because the treated cohort was small and included a single nonresponder, larger studies are needed to assess links between baseline CD8+ expansion and response. Many expanded lesional clones persisted in scalp and blood during tofacitinib treatment, which may partly explain relapse after stopping treatment. Compared with normal scalp, lesional scalp had higher clonality and more expanded CD8+ clones, particularly in alopecia totalis/universalis, a pattern that suggests antigenic drive.

The material sequenced was CD4+ T cells sorted from blood, taken between weeks 47 and 50, from a patient treated with tofacitinib. The V and J segments used are TRBV10-3 and TRBJ1-5, with TRBD1 as a weak D call on 5 bases. The clonotype was recovered from a human donor with alopecia areata. The CDR3 region reads CAISEIRGGISNQPQHF. The nucleotide sequence reads TGTGCCATCAGTGAAATTAGGGGAGGCATCAGCAATCAGCCCCAGCATTTT.